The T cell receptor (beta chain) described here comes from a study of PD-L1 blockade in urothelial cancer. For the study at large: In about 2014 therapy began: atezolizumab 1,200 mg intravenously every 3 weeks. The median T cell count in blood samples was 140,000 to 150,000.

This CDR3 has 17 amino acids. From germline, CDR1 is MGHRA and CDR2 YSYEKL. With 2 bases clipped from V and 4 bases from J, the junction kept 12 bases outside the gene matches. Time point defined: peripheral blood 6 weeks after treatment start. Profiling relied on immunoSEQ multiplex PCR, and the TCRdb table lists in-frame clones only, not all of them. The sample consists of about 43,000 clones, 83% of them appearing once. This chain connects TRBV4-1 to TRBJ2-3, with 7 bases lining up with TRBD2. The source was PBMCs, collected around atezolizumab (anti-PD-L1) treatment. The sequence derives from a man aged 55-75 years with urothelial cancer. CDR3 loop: CASSQSRTSDSSDTQYF. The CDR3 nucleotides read TGCGCCAGCAGCCAATCCCGGACTAGTGACTCCTCAGATACGCAGTATTTT.